This is a list of T cell receptor beta chains from one sample in a study of CD8+CD57+ T cells in acquired aplastic anemia. TCRdb processed the reads anew with MiXCR; each CDR3 protein has one entry. The sample has 80,000 or so distinct CDR3 sequences, roughly 72% seen once. Sequencing was carried out using sorted CD4+, CD8+, or CD8+CD57+ T cells (not recorded which) from PBMCs. The origin of the receptors is a human donor with aplastic anemia. Both conserved end residues are part of each CDR3. Each record gives: clone size, V gene, D gene, J gene, CDR3 DNA, CDR3 protein. The D gene is left open where the match is weak. Clone size, where shown, is once, few, many, or a class for clones that have expanded.

many,TRBV7-8,TRBD2,TRBJ2-5,TGTGCCAACACTCTGGTACTAGCGGGGGGTCAGGAGACCCAGTACTTC,CANTLVLAGGQETQYF
.,TRBV20-1,TRBD2,TRBJ2-3,TGCAGTGCTAGGTGGCGGGAGACAGATACGCAGTATTTT,CSARWRETDTQYF
.,TRBV9,.,TRBJ2-5,TGTGCCAGCAGCGTAGCCGTGGCGGGCGGAGAGACCCAGTACTTC,CASSVAVAGGETQYF
few,TRBV2,TRBD1,TRBJ1-5,TGTGCCAGCAGTGGGACAGGGGACAGTCAGCCCCAGCATTTT,CASSGTGDSQPQHF
.,TRBV7-9,.,TRBJ2-7,TGTGCCAGCAGCCCTCGGGACCCCTACGAGCAGTACTTC,CASSPRDPYEQYF
few,TRBV20-1,.,TRBJ2-5,TGCAGTGCTCCAGGGGGGGTAGAGACCCAGTACTTC,CSAPGGVETQYF
.,TRBV11-2,TRBD2,TRBJ2-7,TGTGCCAGCCGCTCCGCTAGCGGCTCCTACGAGCAGTACTTC,CASRSASGSYEQYF
.,TRBV15,.,TRBJ1-5,TGTGCCACCAGCAGGACCTTATCGGTGGGCAATCAGCCCCAGCATTTT,CATSRTLSVGNQPQHF
.,TRBV11-1,.,TRBJ1-6,TGTGCCAGCAGCTTAGTCTCAGGGATAAATAATTCACCCCTCCACTTT,CASSLVSGINNSPLHF
.,TRBV4-3,TRBD1,TRBJ1-6,TGCGCCAGCAGCCCCAGGACAGGGGATTTTTCACCCCTCCACTTT,CASSPRTGDFSPLHF
once,TRBV15,.,TRBJ2-2,TGTGCCACAGCGGTTAGGGCAGGAGGGGCCGGGGAGCTGTTTTTT,CATAVRAGGAGELFF
.,TRBV3-1,.,TRBJ1-6,TGTGCCAGCAGCCAAGACGGGGGTAATTCACCCCTCCACTTT,CASSQDGGNSPLHF
few,TRBV12-3/TRBV12-4,TRBD1,TRBJ2-5,TGTGCCAGCAGTGCTACGGGACAGTCGTACCAAGAGACCCAGTACTTC,CASSATGQSYQETQYF
.,TRBV7-9,.,TRBJ1-1,TGTGCCAGCAGCTCCCCGTCGGAGACTGAAGCTTTCTTT,CASSSPSETEAFF
.,TRBV20-1,.,TRBJ2-6,TGCAGTGCTGGACAGATTTCTGGGGCCAACGTCCTGACTTTC,CSAGQISGANVLTF
.,TRBV7-7,TRBD2,TRBJ2-1,TGTGCCAGCAGCCACGGGAGGCGGGAGCACAATGAGCAGTTCTTC,CASSHGRREHNEQFF
.,TRBV6-1,TRBD1,TRBJ1-6,TGTGCCAGCACCTACAGGGGATATGGGCCCCTCCACTTT,CASTYRGYGPLHF
.,TRBV2,.,TRBJ2-7,TGTGCCAGCACGAGAGAGGGCGGGCCCTCCTACGAGCAGTACTTC,CASTREGGPSYEQYF
.,TRBV20-1,.,TRBJ2-3,TGCAGTGCTAGAGTTTACACAGATACGCAGTATTTT,CSARVYTDTQYF
.,TRBV5-1,.,TRBJ2-7,TGCGCCAGCAGCATGTACGGAACAGGGGAGCAGTACTTC,CASSMYGTGEQYF
once,TRBV2,.,TRBJ1-1,TGTGCCAGCAGGGGGGACGGCCCAGGAGCTTTCTTT,CASRGDGPGAFF
.,TRBV2,.,TRBJ1-3,TGTGCCAGCGCGTCCTTCTCTGGAAACACCATATATTTT,CASASFSGNTIYF
.,TRBV5-4,.,TRBJ1-5,TGTGCCAGCAGCTTGGCACCAGTTAGCAATCAGCCCCAGCATTTT,CASSLAPVSNQPQHF